This TCR beta chain emerged from a study of T-cell memory formation after mild COVID-19. Across the study: Across donors, TCR clusters were largely donor specific. Study-wide points: From day 15 to 85, contracting clones were balanced between CD4 and CD8, whereas later expanders leaned toward CD4+. Detection of some responders pre-infection suggested pre-existing cross-reactive memory T cells participated.

On this clonotype: Its antigen is currently unknown.

Constant-segment primers served in 5'RACE that generated TCR alpha and TCR beta cDNA libraries bearing sample barcodes and UMIs. TCRdb called the 5' RACE reads again in MiXCR, with one record for every CDR3 protein. The sample lists approximately 410,000 distinct CDR3 sequences, 20% to 30% seen once, with over 10% in the top ten. The specimen was PBMCs or a T cell subset sorted from them (not recorded which). This clonotype was sampled from an adult woman who had mild COVID-19 (a few samples of this study predate the infection). Cell type and time point are not known.

The CDR3 nucleotides read TGTGCCAGCAGCAAAGCGCAGGGACAGGGCTTCTATGGCTACACCTTC. As protein: CASSKAQGQGFYGYTF. V gene TRBV21-1 combines with J gene TRBJ1-2; the table gives TRBD1 as D, unverified against the DNA. TRBV21-1 is reported as a pseudogene. This CDR3 has 16 residues.